Presented here are 14 T cell receptor beta chains from one specimen sequenced in a study of T-cell memory formation after mild COVID-19. MiXCR was run by TCRdb on the 5' RACE reads, yielding one entry per CDR3 protein. The sample lists 350,000 to 500,000 distinct CDR3 sequences, more than 15% occurring once. Sequencing input: PBMCs or a T cell subset sorted from them (not recorded which). Every receptor here comes from a man aged 18 to 30 who had mild COVID-19 (a few samples of this study predate the infection). Cell type and time point are not known.

Many counts were recorded for this clonotype. The chain recombines TRBV5-1 with TRBJ1-1; a weak D match, TRBD1 (5 bases). The CDR3 consists of 14 residues. Trimming cost V 0 bases and J 0 bases, with 6 bases left between them. The germline gives CDR1 SGHRS, CDR2 YFSETQ. The chain's CDR3 is CASSLGTLNTEAFF. The CDR3, as DNA: TGCGCCAGCAGCTTGGGGACACTGAACACTGAAGCTTTCTTT.

The V and J genes are TRBV6-2 or TRBV6-3 and TRBJ2-2; D is ambiguous. V lost 6 bases, J lost 5 bases, and 13 bases lay in between. Germline V gene sequence: CDR1 MNHEY, CDR2 SVGEGT. The CDR3 extends over 14 amino acids. The CDR3 DNA sequence: TGTGCCAGCAGATCACCCCGTGGAACCGGGGAGCTGTTTTTT. This encodes CASRSPRGTGELFF.

This clonotype was seen a handful of times. CDR3 residues: CSGSGQGGSDTQYF. CDR3 sequence (DNA): TGCAGCGGGTCGGGACAGGGTGGTTCGGATACGCAGTATTTT. The rearrangement uses TRBV29-1 and TRBJ2-3, with 9 bases identical to TRBD1. The junction had 11 bases not matched to a gene; V was cut back by 7 bases and J by 6 bases. CDR3 size: 14 residues. The germline V gene has CDR1 SQVTM and CDR2 ANQGSEA.

This clonotype was seen ten or more times. J is TRBJ1-1 and V is TRBV7-9; D ambiguous. Germline CDR1 is SEHNR and CDR2 is FQNEAQ (reference sequence). Trimming stripped 1 base from V and 1 base from J, with 4 bases between. CDR3 size: 13 residues. In DNA form, the CDR3 reads TGTGCCAGCAGCTTAGAGGCGAACACTGAAGCTTTCTTT. Protein: CASSLEANTEAFF. The whole variable domain, filled in from reference TRBV7-9 and TRBJ1-1, reads DTGVSQNPRHKITKRGQNVTFRCDPISEHNRLYWYRQTLGQGPEFLTYFQNEAQLEKSRLLSDRFSAERPKGSFSTLEIQRTEQGDSAMYLCASSLEANTEAFFGQGTRLTVV.

V and J are TRBV20-1 and TRBJ2-7; TRBD2 aligns across 9 bases. J was trimmed by 2 bases and V by 5 bases; bases with no gene match: 4. The CDR3 covers 13 residues. The germline V gene has CDR1 DFQATT and CDR2 SNEGSKA (reference sequence). This CDR3 is CSAAERGAYEQYF. CDR3 DNA sequence: TGCAGTGCTGCCGAGCGGGGGGCCTACGAGCAGTACTTC.

This clonotype appeared many times. This CDR3 reads CASSYWHEIHF. In DNA, the CDR3 is TGTGCCAGCAGTTACTGGCATGAAATCCACTTT. V usage is TRBV6-7 and J usage is TRBJ1-6; no firm D call. TRBV6-7 is assigned to the ORF class and has an uncertain function. CDR3 length equals 11 residues. Trimming took off 1 base at V and 17 bases at J, with 9 bases between the two ends.

The CDR3 protein is CASSQEGRSYNEQFF. In nucleotides, the CDR3 is TGTGCCAGCAGCCAAGAGGGCAGGTCGTACAATGAGCAGTTCTTC. This chain links TRBV3-1 with TRBJ2-1; D is unclear. Germline CDR1 reads LGHDT; CDR2 reads YNNKEL (reference sequence). The V gene lost 0 bases and the J gene lost 4 bases, with 10 bases spanning the gap. The CDR3 length is 15 residues.

The chain recombines TRBV6-2 or TRBV6-3 with TRBJ1-1; D gene unclear. Per germline, CDR1 MNHEY and CDR2 SVGEGT. This CDR3 is built from 12 residues. Trimming removed 7 bases at V and 3 bases at J, with 9 bases between. The CDR3 DNA is TGTGCCAGCAAACCGGGTTACACTGAAGCTTTCTTT. The encoded protein is CASKPGYTEAFF.

This rearrangement joins TRBV19 to TRBJ2-3, with a possible D match to TRBD1 (6 bases). The germline gives CDR1 LNHDA, CDR2 SQIVND (reference sequence). This CDR3 is built from 14 residues. The V end lost 6 bases, the J end lost 4 bases, and 14 bases lay between the germline ends. DNA of the CDR3: TGTGCCAGTAGAGCCCGGGACACAGCAGATACGCAGTATTTT. Translating it yields CASRARDTADTQYF.

This clonotype was seen more than once but under ten times. The chain has TRBV7-2 and TRBJ2-5, with 7 nucleotides matching TRBD2. The CDR3 runs 15 residues. Germline V CDR1 and CDR2: SGHTA, FQGNSA. Trimming removed 2 bases from V and 4 bases from J; junction bases left unmatched: 7. DNA for the CDR3: TGTGCCAGCAGCTTATTGGGGGGGGAGATAGAGACCCAGTACTTC. This gives the protein CASSLLGGEIETQYF.

This chain connects TRBV5-1 to TRBJ1-5; 9 bases agree with TRBD1. The CDR3 runs to 15 residues. Per germline, CDR1 SGHRS and CDR2 YFSETQ. Trimming took 4 bases from V and 3 from J; bases not matched to a gene: 5. The CDR3 coding sequence is TGCGCCAGCAGCCTACAGGGGGCCCTCAATCAGCCCCAGCATTTT. Its translation: CASSLQGALNQPQHF.

This clonotype appeared many times. This rearrangement joins TRBV10-3 to TRBJ2-5; the match to TRBD2 covers 14 bases. The germline V gene encodes CDR1 ENHRY and CDR2 SYGVKD. The CDR3 sequence is 14 residues long. The V and J ends lost 6 bases and 3 bases, in that order; junction bases with no gene match: 0. The CDR3 DNA reads TGTGCCATCAGGGGACTAGCGGGGGAAGAGACCCAGTACTTC. This translates into CAIRGLAGEETQYF.

The chain uses TRBV2 and TRBJ1-4, with D perhaps TRBD1 (5 bases). The CDR3 is made up of 13 amino acids. The ends were cut back, 3 bases at V and 8 bases at J, with 10 bases in the middle. The V gene's germline CDR1 is SNHLY and CDR2 FYNNEI. Here the CDR3 DNA reads TGTGCCAGCAGTGACAGGGATCGGGAAAAACTGTTTTTT. It codes for CASSDRDREKLFF.

This clonotype appeared a few times. The chain links TRBV11-2 to TRBJ2-3; tentatively, D is TRBD2 (6 bases). This CDR3 spans 16 amino acids. Deletions cut 1 base from V and 6 bases from J, with 17 bases between. Germline V gene data show CDR1 as SGHAT and CDR2 as FQNNGV. The CDR3, as DNA: TGTGCCAGCAGCTTAGTGGCGGGACTGGGCCCGGATACGCAGTATTTT. Its translation is CASSLVAGLGPDTQYF.